The T cell receptor (beta chain) described here comes from a study of immune cell composition in non-small cell lung cancer. The repertoire was sequenced with immunoSEQ multiplex PCR; TCRdb's copy has only in-frame clones and lacks some. The top ten hold under 10% of the sample, which has roughly 14,000 clones, 55% to 75% seen once. Frozen unsorted single-cell suspensions supplied the genomic DNA. General study results and limits: Tumour TCR-beta clonality showed no significant link to smoking pack-years. Overall clonality, unlike maximal tumour-associated clone frequency, did not predict TIL reactivity. Lung adenocarcinomas had lower top 10 clone scores and clonality than squamous tumours.

A note on this clone: The antigen is undetermined.

Trimming stripped 3 bases from V and 4 bases from J, with 11 bases between. This CDR3 is built from 14 residues. Germline V gene data show CDR1 as SGHTA and CDR2 as FQGTGA. J is TRBJ2-3 and V is TRBV7-3, with D possibly matching TRBD2 (7 bases). Sequencing was carried out using lung tumor tissue. This TCR came from a human donor with non-small cell lung cancer. Here the CDR3 DNA reads TGTGCCAGCAGCTTGAGGGGGGGGCCAGATACGCAGTATTTT. Amino acid sequence: CASSLRGGPDTQYF.